Listed here is a single T cell receptor beta chain. Its antigen specificity is not known. Base qualities are missing; no much larger clone stands one base away. The library was produced with the immunoSEQ multiplex PCR assay. The hsTCRB Kit was used according to the manufacturer's protocol to amplify rearranged TCR beta chain sequences. An Illumina MiSeq was used to sequence the TCRB libraries. From the authors' description of their analysis: The kit vendor's proprietary platform handled demultiplexing, trimming and gene mapping. TCRdb holds this immuneACCESS table with in-frame rearrangements only. Some clones are missing; in checked studies, unresolved V genes explain under half, and the rest has no known cause. Clone size and V and J calls were adopted from that table, with D and trimming inferred from the DNA. This sample gives about 77,000 clones in total; around 85% of them show up just once. The ten largest clones represent approximately 0.8% of the sample.

This specimen belongs to a study of a mutant IDH1 vaccine in newly diagnosed glioma (dated by TCRdb to the early 2020s). About the full investigation: Across visits V03 through V10, patients got a total of eight vaccinations, given in weeks 1, 3, 5, 7, 11, 15, 19 and 23. Vaccination was initiated 4-6 weeks after radiotherapy alone, or concurrently with temozolomide cycles in the chemotherapy-containing groups. Prior to enrollment, standard therapy consisting of radiotherapy alone, temozolomide alone, or radiochemotherapy with temozolomide had been administered to patients, with the combination being received by most patients. Peripheral blood samples were drawn at six visits, namely V03 (baseline), V05, V07, V10, V12 and V13. Of the roughly 33 treated patients, about 62% were male and approximately 38% were female, and the mean age was approximately 40 years. Longitudinal TCRB deep sequencing was done for roughly 23 treated patients, wherever samples were available for exploratory analyses.

From the cysteine up to the phenylalanine, the CDR3 has a length of 15 residues. The only DNA kept is the CDR3, 45 bases in frame from the first base. V loses 5 bases, J loses 3 bases, and the germline ends lie 16 bases apart. The germline V gene sets CDR1 to SGHVS and CDR2 to FQNEAQ. What the research found in general, with its limitations: According to the authors, sample limitations meant that analyses of patient blood samples could not be reproduced. PBMC samples for TCRB deep sequencing were selected based on availability. Pseudoprogression appeared unrelated to alterations in the top peripheral T cell clonotypes detected by TCRB sequencing. Immune responses induced by the vaccine were seen in over 90% of patients across multiple MHC alleles.

The time point label for this specimen denotes: week 23, last vaccination. A 20-mer mutant IDH1 peptide at 300 micrograms in Montanide made up each vaccine dose, which was injected subcutaneously together with topical imiquimod. Newly diagnosed WHO grade 3 or 4 IDH1-mutant astrocytomas showing loss of nuclear ATRX were present in the donors. The samples were drawn from NOA16, a multicentre, single-arm, open-label phase I trial in Germany that tested a mutant IDH1 peptide vaccine in humans for the first time. Genomic DNA for TCRB sequencing was isolated from EDTA blood with the DNeasy Blood and Tissue Kit.

Recombination joined TRBV7-8 with TRBJ1-2, with TRBD1 perhaps the D gene, on 5 matching bases. The origin of this receptor is a woman in her forties or fifties with glioma. Specimen: PBMCs, collected from a glioma patient whose treatment included an IDH1 peptide vaccine. This receptor has the CDR3 CASSTRSRGDYGYTF. The bases read TGTGCCAGCAGCACTCGGTCCCGGGGCGACTATGGCTACACCTTC.